The rows below give T cell receptor beta chains drawn from one sample of a study of blood T cell repertoires in COVID-19. TCRdb keeps only in-frame clones here, not all; method: immunoSEQ multiplex PCR. Of 200,000 to 250,000 clones in the sample, roughly 80% were seen once. Sequenced sample: peripheral blood. These TCRs come from a woman aged 18 to 35 with acute or convalescent COVID-19. Each CDR3 is given with its conserved first and last residue. A D gene is named only where the DNA matches it firmly. Size is omitted from some rows. Given values are once, few, many or a class for expanded clones.

v_gene	j_gene	d_gene	abundance	CDR3nt	CDR3aa
TRBV3-1/TRBV3-2	TRBJ2-1	-	-	TGTGCCAGCAGTCGACAGTCGACCGGCAATGAGCAGTTCTTC	CASSRQSTGNEQFF
TRBV14	TRBJ1-1	-	-	TGTGCCAGCAGCCAAGATGAGGCGGGGGGGCCCTTGAACACTGAAGCTTTCTTT	CASSQDEAGGPLNTEAFF
TRBV6-5	TRBJ2-1	TRBD1	-	TGTGCCAGCAGTTACTCGACAGGGTTCAATGAGCAGTTCTTC	CASSYSTGFNEQFF
TRBV7-9	TRBJ2-1	-	-	TGTGCCAGCAGCCCGGGGTGGGAGCCCAACAATGAGCAGTTCTTC	CASSPGWEPNNEQFF
TRBV30	TRBJ1-2	-	-	TGTGCCTGGACCCAGACAGTATACTATGGCTACACCTTC	CAWTQTVYYGYTF
TRBV2	TRBJ2-1	TRBD2	-	TGTGCCAGCAGTGAGGGACTAGCGGGAGCTAAGAATGAGCAGTTCTTC	CASSEGLAGAKNEQFF
TRBV11-3	TRBJ1-1	-	-	TGTGCCAGCAGCTTATCCCAGTCCACTGAAGCTTTCTTT	CASSLSQSTEAFF
TRBV6-5	TRBJ2-7	-	-	TGTGCCAGCAGTTACTCGCGGGGCTACGAGCAGTACTTC	CASSYSRGYEQYF
TRBV4-3	TRBJ1-4	-	-	TGCGCCAGCAGCCCGGGGTACACTAATGAAAAACTGTTTTTT	CASSPGYTNEKLFF
TRBV30	TRBJ2-3	TRBD2	-	TGTGCCTGGACCCATACCCCGACCGGGACTAGCATAACAGATACGCAGTATTTT	CAWTHTPTGTSITDTQYF
TRBV12-3/TRBV12-4	TRBJ2-7	TRBD2	-	TGTGCCAGCAGTTCACTAGCGGAGCAGTACTTC	CASSSLAEQYF
TRBV29-1	TRBJ2-7	TRBD1	-	TGCAGCCTTCGGGACAGTTCCTCCGAGCAGTACTTC	CSLRDSSSEQYF
TRBV6-5	TRBJ1-2	TRBD1	few	TGTGCCAGCCTGCGGGCAGGGGGAAACTATGGCTACACCTTC	CASLRAGGNYGYTF
TRBV9	TRBJ2-6	-	-	TGTGCCAGCAGCGCGCTATCAATTTCTGGGGCCAACGTCCTGACTTTC	CASSALSISGANVLTF
TRBV5-1	TRBJ2-5	TRBD2	once	TGCGCCAGCAGCATCGGACTAGGTATCCAAGAGACCCAGTACTTC	CASSIGLGIQETQYF
TRBV4-3	TRBJ1-2	-	-	TGCGCCAGCAGCCAAGGTTCAGGCTTATATGGCTACACCTTC	CASSQGSGLYGYTF
TRBV4-3	TRBJ1-1	-	-	TGCGCCAGCAGCCAAGATCTGGGGGGATTGAACACTGAAGCTTTCTTT	CASSQDLGGLNTEAFF
TRBV18	TRBJ1-1	TRBD1	few	TGTGCCAGCTCCATACAGGGGCCCGAAGCTTTCTTT	CASSIQGPEAFF
TRBV2	TRBJ1-1	TRBD1	few	TGTGCCAGCAGGGCGGGAGGGGGCATTGAAGCTTTCTTT	CASRAGGGIEAFF
TRBV28	TRBJ1-2	TRBD1	-	TGTGCCAGCAGTTACCCCCCGACAGGGGGCAATGGCTACACCTTC	CASSYPPTGGNGYTF
TRBV2	TRBJ2-5	-	-	TGTGCCAGCAGAGGGGGTTCCGAGACCCAGTACTTC	CASRGGSETQYF
TRBV7-2	TRBJ1-3	-	-	TGTGCCAGCAGCCCCCAAGACTCCGTCTCTGGAAACACCATATATTTT	CASSPQDSVSGNTIYF
TRBV19	TRBJ1-2	TRBD1	-	TGTGCCAGTAGTACGCCCGGGGACAGGACTAACTATGGCTACACCTTC	CASSTPGDRTNYGYTF
TRBV10-3	TRBJ1-1	-	-	TGTGCCATCAGTGAGTCGCGGGGGAAGGCTTTCTTT	CAISESRGKAFF
TRBV21-1	TRBJ2-7	-	-	TGTGCCAGCAGCAAAGTGATGGCAGGGGGGAACTACGAGCAGTACTTC	CASSKVMAGGNYEQYF
TRBV19	TRBJ2-1	TRBD2	-	TGTGCCAGTAGTATTCTAGTTCCAGCGGGAGTGAATGAGCAGTTCTTC	CASSILVPAGVNEQFF
TRBV7-3	TRBJ1-2	TRBD1	-	TGTGCCAGCAGCTCCAACGGACAGGGGGGAGACTATGGCTACACCTTC	CASSSNGQGGDYGYTF
TRBV3-1/TRBV3-2	TRBJ2-1	-	-	TGTGCCAGCTCAGGGACACCGCGGTACAATGAGCAGTTCTTC	CASSGTPRYNEQFF
TRBV5-4	TRBJ2-3	-	-	TGTGCCAGCAGCTTGGCGGACATTCTCACAGATACGCAGTATTTT	CASSLADILTDTQYF
TRBV7-8	TRBJ2-7	-	-	TGTGCCAGCAGCTTTTATTTAGCCCCGAGCTCCTACGAGCAGTACTTC	CASSFYLAPSSYEQYF
TRBV5-1	TRBJ1-5	TRBD1	few	TGCGCCAGCAGCGTCGGGACAGGGGAGTATCAGCCCCAGCATTTT	CASSVGTGEYQPQHF
TRBV7-9	TRBJ2-2	TRBD1	-	TGTGCCAGCAGCTCGTGGACAGGGGGAGAGAACACCGGGGAGCTGTTTTTT	CASSSWTGGENTGELFF
TRBV7-7	TRBJ2-1	TRBD2	-	TGTGCTAGCAGCCCAGCTACAGCGGGAGGGCAAGATGAGCAGTTCTTC	CASSPATAGGQDEQFF
TRBV6-5	TRBJ1-2	-	-	TGTGCCAGCAGTTACTCCTACCGTCGTAACTATGGCTACACCTTC	CASSYSYRRNYGYTF
TRBV4-3	TRBJ2-1	TRBD2	few	TGCGCCAGCAGCGTTCTAATGGGACTAGCGGTTGGTGAGCAGTTCTTC	CASSVLMGLAVGEQFF
TRBV19	TRBJ2-5	TRBD2	-	TGTGCCAGTAGTAAGGGACTAGCGGGGGGGCAAGAGACCCAGTACTTC	CASSKGLAGGQETQYF
TRBV6-2/TRBV6-3	TRBJ2-5	TRBD2	-	TGTGCCAGCAGTTATACTAGCGGGAGATCAGAGACCCAGTACTTC	CASSYTSGRSETQYF
TRBV3-1/TRBV3-2	TRBJ1-1	TRBD1	-	TGTGCCAGCAGCCATGGACAGGGGAGCACTGAAGCTTTCTTT	CASSHGQGSTEAFF
TRBV28	TRBJ1-1	-	-	TGTGCCAGCAGTTCCTCGGGAGGACTTTGGAACACTGAAGCTTTCTTT	CASSSSGGLWNTEAFF
TRBV7-9	TRBJ2-5	TRBD2	once	TGTGCCAGCAGCCAACTAGCGACCAAAGAGACCCAGTACTTC	CASSQLATKETQYF
TRBV23-1	TRBJ1-5	-	-	TGCGCCAGCAGTCAAAACGGGCAACAAAGCGGGCATCAGCCCCAGCATTTT	CASSQNGQQSGHQPQHF
TRBV7-2	TRBJ2-7	TRBD1	-	TGTGCCAGCAGCCCAATAGCCGGGACAGGGGCCTACGAGCAGTACTTC	CASSPIAGTGAYEQYF
TRBV21-1	TRBJ2-3	-	-	TGTGCCAGCAGCAAAATTCTGCTAGGACTAGCGACCCCATGCACAGATACGCAGTATTTT	CASSKILLGLATPCTDTQYF
TRBV25-1	TRBJ1-2	-	-	TGTGCCAGCAGTGAATATTTCACAGATAATACCTATGGCTACACCTTC	CASSEYFTDNTYGYTF
TRBV5-8	TRBJ1-1	-	-	TGTGCCAGCAGCTTGACAACAAACACTGAAGCTTTCTTT	CASSLTTNTEAFF
TRBV2	TRBJ2-4	TRBD2	-	TGTGCCAGCCTGCCGGGGGTTAGCGGGAGTGACATTCAGTACTTC	CASLPGVSGSDIQYF
TRBV7-2	TRBJ2-3	-	few	TGTGCCAGCAGCCAGCGACGGGGGGCCACAGATACGCAGTATTTT	CASSQRRGATDTQYF
TRBV28	TRBJ1-1	TRBD1	-	TGTGCCAGCAGTGGACGGACAGGGGCGTTGAACACTGAAGCTTTCTTT	CASSGRTGALNTEAFF
TRBV6-5	TRBJ2-7	TRBD1	-	TGTGCCAGCAGGGACAGGGTCAACGAGCAGTACTTC	CASRDRVNEQYF
TRBV6-5	TRBJ2-5	-	-	TGTGCCAGCAGTTACTCGAGTGAGATACAAGAGACCCAGTACTTC	CASSYSSEIQETQYF
TRBV4-3	TRBJ2-1	-	-	TGCGCCAGCAGCCAAGATCCCCCCCGACAGTACAGCTCCTACAATGAGCAGTTCTTC	CASSQDPPRQYSSYNEQFF
TRBV14	TRBJ1-2	TRBD1	-	TGTGCCAGCAGCCAAGAGGCCACAGGGGCTCGTGGCTACACCTTC	CASSQEATGARGYTF
TRBV24-1	TRBJ2-2	TRBD2	-	TGTGCCACCAGCGAAACACCCGGACTAGCGGGTTACACCGGGGAGCTGTTTTTT	CATSETPGLAGYTGELFF
TRBV18	TRBJ2-5	-	-	TGTGCCAGCTCACCACTTCAACTAGTCAAAGAGACCCAGTACTTC	CASSPLQLVKETQYF
TRBV28	TRBJ2-5	TRBD1	few	TGTGCCAGCAGTCTATGGACAGGGGAAGAGACCCAGTACTTC	CASSLWTGEETQYF
TRBV30	TRBJ1-4	-	-	TGTGCCTGGAGTGTACCGGTCAGGCAGGAAAAACTGTTTTTT	CAWSVPVRQEKLFF
TRBV4-1	TRBJ1-5	TRBD1	-	TGCGCCAGCAGCCAAGATTACGGACAGGGCGGCAATCAGCCCCAGCATTTT	CASSQDYGQGGNQPQHF
TRBV6-6	TRBJ1-2	-	few	TGTGCCGGAGCCACTGACCGTGCGAGGTATGGCTACACCTTC	CAGATDRARYGYTF